Below are 2 T cell receptor beta chains sequenced from a single sample in a study of blood T cell repertoires in COVID-19. Assay used: immunoSEQ multiplex PCR; TCRdb lists only in-frame clones, some missing. The table shows approximately 390,000 clones, with approximately 87% occurring only once. Sequencing was carried out using PBMCs or T cells enriched from blood (not recorded which). These receptors originate from a woman between 45 and 60 years old who had recovered from COVID-19.

This chain joins TRBV28 and TRBJ1-3; D might be TRBD1 (6 bases). V lost 3 bases and J 4 bases, leaving 19 bases between the germline ends. Germline CDR1 is MDHEN and CDR2 is SYDVKM. The CDR3 totals 17 residues. CDR3 sequence (DNA): TGTGCCAGCAGTTTTACCAGGAGACAACAGGGCGGAAACACCATATATTTT. It is translated as CASSFTRRQQGGNTIYF.

The chain uses TRBV5-1 and TRBJ1-1; 8 bases line up with TRBD1. Unmatched junction bases numbered 1, after V lost 0 bases and J lost 0 bases. Germline V gene lookup returns CDR1 SGHRS and CDR2 YFSETQ. The CDR3 extends over 15 amino acids. CDR3 sequence (DNA): TGCGCCAGCAGCTTGGGGACAGGGATGAACACTGAAGCTTTCTTT. Amino acids: CASSLGTGMNTEAFF.